Presented here are 28 T cell receptor beta chains from one specimen sequenced in a study of blood T cells in healthy people across ages. Sample-barcoded 5' priming and a J-beta primer mix drove a second PCR of roughly 6 to 12 cycles. TCRdb itself ran the 5' RACE reads through MiXCR, one entry per CDR3 protein. The table lists more than 900,000 distinct CDR3 sequences, under 30% of them singletons. The same data also went into a second study, on T cells of mothers and their children.

The specimen was blood. The source of these receptors is a girl aged 2 to 10 in good health.

This clonotype was seen ten or more times. The chain links TRBV14 to TRBJ2-7; D gene ambiguous. The CDR3 runs 14 residues. V lost 4 bases to trimming and J lost 4 bases, with 14 bases between them. Germline V gene lookup returns CDR1 SGHDN and CDR2 FVKESK. CDR3 in amino acids: CASSLIRSPYEQYF. In nucleotides, the CDR3 is TGTGCCAGCAGCCTTATAAGGTCCCCTTACGAGCAGTACTTC.

Only a few counts were recorded for this clonotype. A read error may account for a junction end that differs from germline. J is TRBJ2-3 and V is TRBV9; no clear D. CDR3 length equals 11 residues. Germline CDR1 and CDR2: SGDLS and YYNGEE. CDR3 protein: CAGSVEDTQYF. CDR3 coding DNA: TGTGCCGGCAGCGTTGAAGATACGCAGTATTTT.

V usage is TRBV6-2 or TRBV6-3 and J usage is TRBJ2-5; tentative D call: TRBD1 (6 bases). Germline V gene lookup returns CDR1 MNHEY and CDR2 SVGEGT. This CDR3 has 15 residues. V lost 6 bases and J lost 3, with 17 bases in between. The DNA of the CDR3 is TGTGCCAGCAGGCGTCAATTCAGGGGTGAAGAGACCCAGTACTTC. This sequence encodes CASRRQFRGEETQYF.

In its sample, this clonotype was seen a few times. The chain recombines TRBV12-3 or TRBV12-4 with TRBJ2-1; D gene ambiguous. This CDR3 is built from 15 residues. V gave up 3 bases and J gave up 2 bases, with 11 bases separating them. The CDR3 reads CASSFYDRTYNEQFF. CDR3 nucleotide sequence: TGTGCCAGCAGTTTTTACGATAGAACCTACAATGAGCAGTTCTTC.

V and J are TRBV27 and TRBJ1-2; a weak D match, TRBD1 (5 bases). V was pared by 2 bases and J by 6 bases, with 13 bases between. Germline lookup yields CDR1 MNHEY and CDR2 SMNVEV (reference sequence). This CDR3 has 14 amino acids. In nucleotides, the CDR3 is TGTGCCAGCAGTTTAAATCCCCCAGGGAATGGCTACACCTTC. It yields the protein CASSLNPPGNGYTF.

V is TRBV12-3 or TRBV12-4 and J is TRBJ2-7; D is perhaps TRBD2 (5 bases). This CDR3 is 18 amino acids long. Trimming pared 3 bases from V and 1 base from J, leaving 22 bases between. The DNA for the CDR3 is TGTGCCAGCAGTTTGGTTCTAGAGAATAGACTAAAATCCTACGAGCAGTACTTC. Its translation: CASSLVLENRLKSYEQYF.

The chain uses TRBV20-1 and TRBJ2-3; no reliable D call. The V gene lost 0 bases and the J gene lost 1 base, with 11 bases spanning the gap. Germline V gene data show CDR1 as DFQATT and CDR2 as SNEGSKA (reference sequence). The CDR3 has 15 residues. The CDR3 DNA sequence: TGCAGTGCTAGAGATCCCACGATCGGCACAGATACGCAGTATTTT. It yields the protein CSARDPTIGTDTQYF.

This chain connects TRBV5-1 to TRBJ2-3; 7 positions match TRBD1. J lost 4 bases, V lost 2 bases, and 4 bases had no gene match. Germline V lookup: CDR1 SGHRS, CDR2 YFSETQ. The CDR3 is 14 residues long. In DNA, the CDR3 is TGCGCCAGCAGCTTCCGACAGGGATCAGATACGCAGTATTTT. Residues: CASSFRQGSDTQYF.

This clonotype turned up a few times. The chain couples TRBV10-3 to TRBJ1-1; D is undetermined. Trimming took 7 bases from V and 2 from J, leaving 11 bases between them. Germline V gene sequence: CDR1 ENHRY, CDR2 SYGVKD. This CDR3 comprises 13 residues. The CDR3 sequence is CAIMPQTNTEAFF. CDR3 DNA: TGTGCCATCATGCCGCAGACTAACACTGAAGCTTTCTTT.

V gene TRBV9 combines with J gene TRBJ1-6; D is unclear. Germline assignment: CDR1 SGDLS and CDR2 YYNGEE. This CDR3 has 16 residues. Between the trimmed V and J ends, which lost 3 bases and 7 bases, there was a span of 17 bases. CDR3 amino acids: CASSAREVLSNSPLHF. The CDR3 nucleotides are TGTGCCAGCAGCGCGAGGGAGGTCCTGTCGAATTCACCCCTCCACTTT.

The chain has TRBV9 and TRBJ2-3, with TRBD2 matching 10 bases. CDR3 length: 15 amino acids. J was trimmed by 2 bases and V by 2 bases; bases with no gene match: 2. Germline V CDR1 and CDR2: SGDLS, YYNGEE. The CDR3 protein is CASSVLAGVTDTQYF. CDR3 nucleotides: TGTGCCAGCAGCGTGCTAGCGGGGGTCACAGATACGCAGTATTTT. Combining the CDR3 with reference TRBV9 and TRBJ2-3 gives the whole variable domain DSGVTQTPKHLITATGQRVTLRCSPRSGDLSVYWYQQSLDQGLQFLIQYYNGEERAKGNILERFSAQQFPDLHSELNLSSLELGDSALYFCASSVLAGVTDTQYFGPGTRLTVL.

This clonotype was picked up a small number of times. The rearrangement joins TRBV4-1 to TRBJ1-1; TRBD1 might be the D (5 bases). CDR3 length equals 14 residues. Germline-derived CDR1 and CDR2 are MGHRA and YSYEKL. V was clipped by 0 bases and J by 3 bases, with 8 bases between them. CDR3 loop: CASSQERTYTEAFF. In nucleotides, the CDR3 is TGCGCCAGCAGCCAAGAGAGGACATACACTGAAGCTTTCTTT.

This clonotype showed up just a few times. The rearrangement joins TRBV27 to TRBJ1-5; D gene uncertain. The V end was cut by 4 bases, the J end by 1 base, with 8 bases between. Germline V CDR1 and CDR2: MNHEY, SMNVEV (reference sequence). CDR3 length: 14 residues. For the CDR3, the DNA is TGTGCCAGCAGTTGGTCCAGCAGCAATCAGCCCCAGCATTTT. This codes for CASSWSSSNQPQHF.

This clonotype appeared a few times. V usage is TRBV4-2 and J usage is TRBJ2-2; D is undetermined. Trimming cost V 2 bases and J 3 bases, with 10 bases left between them. Germline assignment: CDR1 LGHNA and CDR2 YNFKEQ. The CDR3 totals 15 residues. The DNA for the CDR3 is TGTGCCAGCAGCCAAAACTCAGAGGACACCGGGGAGCTGTTTTTT. It is translated as CASSQNSEDTGELFF.

This clonotype has just a few counts. V usage is TRBV12-3 or TRBV12-4 and J usage is TRBJ2-3; 10 nucleotides line up with TRBD2. V was clipped by 5 bases and J by 0 bases; unmatched bases: 5. The CDR3 has 16 residues. CDR3 residues: CASSKTSGISTDTQYF. In DNA, the CDR3 is TGTGCCAGCAGTAAAACTAGCGGGATAAGCACAGATACGCAGTATTTT.

The V gene is TRBV25-1, the J gene TRBJ2-3; no clear D. V shed 5 bases and J shed 5 bases, with 17 bases lying between them. This CDR3 spans 15 amino acids. The germline V gene encodes CDR1 MGHDK and CDR2 SYGVNS. The CDR3: CASSPGLLLRDTQYF. CDR3 coding DNA: TGTGCCAGCAGTCCCGGGTTGCTCTTGAGAGATACGCAGTATTTT.

The chain is built from TRBV20-1 and TRBJ1-5; D remains unclear. Trimming shortened V by 3 bases and J by 2 bases, and 17 bases separated the two germline ends. The germline gives CDR1 DFQATT, CDR2 SNEGSKA (reference sequence). This CDR3 contains 16 residues. CDR3 coding DNA: TGCAGTGCTAGTGGGTCTGGGAGTTTGGGCAATCAGCCCCAGCATTTT. Translated, it gives CSASGSGSLGNQPQHF.

This clonotype came up a few times. V is TRBV2 and J is TRBJ2-3, with D possibly called TRBD1 or TRBD2 (5 bases each). Trimming took 5 bases from V and 1 from J, leaving 22 bases between them. CDR1 is SNHLY, CDR2 FYNNEI, per germline. The CDR3 consists of 18 residues. This CDR3 reads CASSPNRDPYGGTDTQYF. In DNA, the CDR3 is TGTGCCAGCAGTCCGAACCGGGACCCTTATGGGGGCACAGATACGCAGTATTTT.

The chain combines TRBV11-2 with TRBJ2-5; D is possibly TRBD1 (7 bases). V lost 3 bases to trimming and J lost 4 bases, with 15 bases between them. The CDR3 extends over 15 amino acids. Germline V gene sequence: CDR1 SGHAT, CDR2 FQNNGV. Written as DNA, the CDR3 is TGTGCCAGCAGCTTCCGCGCAGGGGGAGGAGAGACCCAGTACTTC. Encoded protein: CASSFRAGGGETQYF.

The chain couples TRBV29-1 to TRBJ2-1; TRBD2 is a possible D gene (6 bases). The CDR3 extends over 14 amino acids. The germline V gene has CDR1 SQVTM and CDR2 ANQGSEA. The V end was cut by 7 bases, the J end by 1 base, with 14 bases between. As DNA, the CDR3 is TGCAGCGCCACGGGAGCGGTATCCTACAATGAGCAGTTCTTC. Residues: CSATGAVSYNEQFF.

This chain joins TRBV10-3 and TRBJ2-1; D perhaps matches TRBD1 (5 bases). V lost 10 bases, J lost 3 bases, and 16 bases lay in between. The V gene's germline CDR1 is ENHRY and CDR2 SYGVKD. This CDR3 contains 14 residues. In DNA form, the CDR3 reads TGTGCCACCTCTGGGGCTTACTACTACAATGAGCAGTTCTTC. Protein sequence: CATSGAYYYNEQFF.

This clonotype occurred a few times. The chain combines TRBV2 with TRBJ1-2, with D perhaps matching TRBD1 (5 bases). The CDR3 extends over 12 amino acids. V was cut by 7 bases and J by 2 bases, with 8 bases left in between. Germline V CDR1 and CDR2: SNHLY, FYNNEI. CDR3 in DNA: TGTGCCAGCATGGGGCCAAACTATGGCTACACCTTC. It encodes CASMGPNYGYTF. The whole variable domain, filled in from reference TRBV2 and TRBJ1-2, reads EPEVTQTPSHQVTQMGQEVILRCVPISNHLYFYWYRQILGQKVEFLVSFYNNEISEKSEIFDDQFSVERPDGSNFTLKIRSTKLEDSAMYFCASMGPNYGYTFGSGTRLTVV.

This clonotype was recorded once. V gene TRBV25-1 combines with J gene TRBJ1-1; the D gene is possibly TRBD1 (5 bases). The CDR3 covers 12 residues. CDR1 is MGHDK and CDR2 is SYGVNS in the germline V gene. Trimming removed 9 bases from V and 1 base from J, with 9 bases in between. CDR3 protein: CASGHSNTEAFF. CDR3 sequence (DNA): TGTGCCAGTGGACACTCGAACACTGAAGCTTTCTTT.

In this sample, this clonotype turned up a few times. CDR3 nucleotide sequence: TGCAGTGCTGCAGCGGGTAACCAAGAGACCCAGTACTTC. Its protein product is CSAAAGNQETQYF. The chain combines TRBV20-1 with TRBJ2-5; possibly TRBD2 for D (6 bases). The CDR3 extends over 13 amino acids. With 5 bases removed from V and 0 bases from J, the gap between germline ends came to 10 bases. From germline, CDR1 is DFQATT and CDR2 SNEGSKA (reference sequence).

The genes are TRBV7-9 and TRBJ2-5, with TRBD1 as a possible D gene (6 bases). Germline assignment: CDR1 SEHNR and CDR2 FQNEAQ (reference sequence). V dropped 2 bases and J dropped 5 bases, with 15 bases sitting between them. This CDR3 has 15 amino acids. This CDR3 is CASSLLSPQGETQYF. The CDR3 DNA follows: TGTGCCAGCAGCTTACTGAGTCCCCAGGGGGAGACCCAGTACTTC.

V and J are TRBV29-1 and TRBJ1-2, with D hard to call. The V and J ends lost 4 bases and 3 bases respectively, with 15 bases between them. CDR1 SQVTM and CDR2 ANQGSEA come from the germline V gene. The CDR3 spans 14 residues. This CDR3 reads CSVVDPPWDYGYTF. The CDR3, as DNA: TGCAGCGTTGTCGATCCCCCTTGGGACTATGGCTACACCTTC.

This clonotype was seen only a few times. This chain links TRBV11-2 with TRBJ2-7; tentatively, D is TRBD2 (5 bases). Trimming took off 3 bases at V and 6 bases at J, with 18 bases between the two ends. The germline gives CDR1 SGHAT, CDR2 FQNNGV. There are 15 residues in the CDR3. This CDR3 is CASSFNYFRAGEQYF. The CDR3 bases are TGTGCCAGCAGCTTTAATTATTTTCGGGCGGGCGAGCAGTACTTC.

This clonotype was observed a handful of times. CDR3 sequence: CASSQGGGGELFF. The CDR3 bases are TGCGCCAGCAGCCAAGGGGGAGGCGGGGAGCTGTTTTTT. This chain uses TRBV4-1 with TRBJ2-2; D is perhaps TRBD2 (6 bases). CDR3 length: 13 residues. CDR1 and CDR2 (germline): MGHRA, YSYEKL. Deletions cut 1 base from V and 7 bases from J, with 7 bases between.